One sample yielded the 15 T cell receptor beta chains listed below, sequenced in a study of shared clonotypes between healthy human individuals. The naive CD8 fraction comprised CD45RO-negative cells positively selected for CCR7 and excluded terminally differentiated effector memory CD45RA+ cells. This table comes from immunoSEQ multiplex PCR, and its TCRdb copy is limited to in-frame clones, with some not included. The sample records about 650,000 clones, about 95% being singletons. Sequences were obtained from naive CD8+ T cells sorted from blood. The receptors here all came from a woman aged 25 to 39 in good health.

The chain carries TRBV4-1 and TRBJ1-3; the D is unclear. Germline assignment: CDR1 MGHRA and CDR2 YSYEKL. The CDR3 totals 15 residues. The V end was cut by 6 bases, the J end by 0 bases, with 12 bases between. The CDR3 protein is CASRSLPFSGNTIYF. DNA for the CDR3: TGCGCCAGCAGATCGTTACCCTTCTCTGGAAACACCATATATTTT.

The chain is built from TRBV6-5 and TRBJ1-5, with 7 bases identical to TRBD1. The CDR3 loop spans 15 amino acids. Germline V gene sequence: CDR1 MNHEY, CDR2 SVGAGI. Trimming cost V 5 bases and J 5 bases; bases outside gene matches: 9. The CDR3 here is CASSTVQGNHQPQHF. In DNA, the CDR3 is TGTGCCAGCAGTACCGTACAGGGGAACCATCAGCCCCAGCATTTT.

J is TRBJ2-1 and V is TRBV9, with 10 bases identical to TRBD2. The CDR3 covers 16 residues. Germline-derived CDR1 and CDR2 are SGDLS and YYNGEE. V lost 7 bases and J lost 8; bases outside the gene matches: 15. The CDR3 DNA sequence: TGTGCCAGCGGGGAGGAGCGGGAGGGCCAGAGAGATGAGCAGTTCTTC. Translated: CASGEEREGQRDEQFF.

The chain is built from TRBV27 and TRBJ2-2, with D hard to call. The germline V and J ends were trimmed by 5 bases and 6 bases, with 16 bases remaining between them. This CDR3 has 15 residues. Germline V gives CDR1 MNHEY, CDR2 SMNVEV (reference sequence). Here the CDR3 DNA reads TGTGCCAGCAGTCGAAACCCGGGTTCGGCCGGGGAGCTGTTTTTT. This codes for CASSRNPGSAGELFF.

This clone has only one observation. This chain's CDR3 is CASSESADEQFF. In DNA, the CDR3 is TGTGCCAGCAGTGAATCGGCGGATGAGCAGTTCTTC. This sequence joins TRBV25-1 and TRBJ2-1; D gene uncertain. Germline CDR1 MGHDK, CDR2 SYGVNS. Trimming cost V 1 base and J 8 bases, with 6 bases left between them. The CDR3 has 12 residues. Full variable domain (outside the CDR3, taken from reference TRBV25-1 and TRBJ2-1): EADIYQTPRYLVIGTGKKITLECSQTMGHDKMYWYQQDPGMELHLIHYSYGVNSTEKGDLSSESTVSRIRTEHFPLTLESARPSHTSQYLCASSESADEQFFGPGTRLTVL.

This chain links TRBV28 with TRBJ1-2, with D unclear. V dropped 3 bases and J dropped 0 bases, with 2 bases sitting between them. The CDR3 has 12 amino acids. Germline assignment: CDR1 MDHEN and CDR2 SYDVKM. The CDR3: CASSFPNYGYTF. CDR3 bases: TGTGCCAGCAGTTTCCCTAACTATGGCTACACCTTC.

This clone has a single count. The V and J genes are TRBV9 and TRBJ1-2; 7 bases line up with TRBD1. Germline-derived CDR1 and CDR2 are SGDLS and YYNGEE. V lost 3 bases to trimming and J lost 5 bases; unmatched junction nucleotides: 10. CDR3 length equals 15 residues. Here the CDR3 reads CASSGNRGGFYGYTF. The CDR3 nucleotides are TGTGCCAGCAGCGGGAACAGGGGAGGGTTTTATGGCTACACCTTC.

The chain uses TRBV11-2 and TRBJ2-7; D unresolved. CDR1 is SGHAT, CDR2 FQNNGV, per germline. CDR3 length equals 11 residues. Trimming cost V 3 bases and J 5 bases, with 5 bases left between them. The CDR3 protein is CASSLIDEQYF. CDR3 nucleotides: TGTGCCAGCAGCTTGATAGACGAGCAGTACTTC.

This rearrangement joins TRBV27 to TRBJ1-2; TRBD1 aligns across 7 bases. Germline V gene data show CDR1 as MNHEY and CDR2 as SMNVEV (reference sequence). The junction had 6 bases not matched to a gene; V was cut back by 1 base and J by 4 bases. The CDR3 sequence is 15 residues long. CDR3 sequence (DNA): TGTGCCAGCAGTTTATTTTTCAGGGACAGCTATGGCTACACCTTC. It translates to CASSLFFRDSYGYTF.

The V and J genes are TRBV27 and TRBJ2-3; D might be TRBD1 or TRBD2, each matching 6 bases. Per germline, CDR1 MNHEY and CDR2 SMNVEV (reference sequence). The V gene lost 2 bases and the J gene lost 3 bases, with 15 bases spanning the gap. The CDR3 length is 16 residues. The CDR3 nucleotides are TGTGCCAGCAGTTTAAGGGGGGAGGTGGTGACAGATACGCAGTATTTT. Translating gives CASSLRGEVVTDTQYF.

The chain uses TRBV10-3 and TRBJ2-7; D may be TRBD1 or TRBD2 (5 bases each). This CDR3 has 11 amino acids. Between the trimmed V and J ends, which lost 10 bases and 4 bases, there was a span of 11 bases. Germline V gene lookup returns CDR1 ENHRY and CDR2 SYGVKD. In nucleotides, the CDR3 is TGTGCCACCAGGGACGGTTACGAGCAGTACTTC. Protein: CATRDGYEQYF.

The chain combines TRBV5-1 with TRBJ2-5; TRBD2 matches at 12 bases. The junction had 6 bases not matched to a gene; V was cut back by 0 bases and J by 0 bases. The germline V gene has CDR1 SGHRS and CDR2 YFSETQ. The CDR3 contains 18 residues. CDR3 residues: CASSLESSGRGNQETQYF. In nucleotides, the CDR3 is TGCGCCAGCAGCTTGGAATCTAGCGGGAGGGGCAACCAAGAGACCCAGTACTTC.

The chain recombines TRBV13 with TRBJ2-7; 8 bases align to TRBD1. This CDR3 has 15 residues. Germline V lookup: CDR1 PRHDT, CDR2 FYEKMQ (reference sequence). The trim removed 1 base at V and 2 bases at J, leaving 4 bases unmatched. The CDR3 reads CASSLEGTGAYEQYF. The DNA for the CDR3 is TGTGCCAGCAGCTTAGAAGGGACAGGCGCCTACGAGCAGTACTTC.

This chain uses TRBV6-6 with TRBJ2-5; 9 bases line up with TRBD1. Trimming took 4 bases from V and 1 from J; bases not matched to a gene: 1. The CDR3 length is 14 residues. Germline-derived CDR1 and CDR2 are MNHNY and SVGAGI (reference sequence). CDR3 sequence: CASSWTGVQETQYF. The CDR3 region has the DNA TGTGCCAGCAGTTGGACAGGGGTCCAAGAGACCCAGTACTTC.

V gene TRBV28 combines with J gene TRBJ1-3, with D uncertain. The CDR3 consists of 15 residues. The germline V gene encodes CDR1 MDHEN and CDR2 SYDVKM. V was cut by 2 bases and J by 0 bases, with 8 bases left in between. The chain's CDR3 is CASSLRRSSGNTIYF. For the CDR3, the DNA is TGTGCCAGCAGTTTAAGGCGGAGCTCTGGAAACACCATATATTTT.